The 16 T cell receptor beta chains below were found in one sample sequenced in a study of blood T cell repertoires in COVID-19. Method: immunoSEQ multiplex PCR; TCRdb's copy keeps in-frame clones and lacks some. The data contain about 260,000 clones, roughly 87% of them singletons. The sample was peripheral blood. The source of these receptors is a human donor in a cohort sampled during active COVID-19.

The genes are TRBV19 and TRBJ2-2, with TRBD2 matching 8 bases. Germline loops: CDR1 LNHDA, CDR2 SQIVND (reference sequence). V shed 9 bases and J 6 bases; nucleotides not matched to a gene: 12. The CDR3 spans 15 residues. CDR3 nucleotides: TGTGCCAGCAGTTTCATGGGCGGGAGGCCCGGGGAGCTGTTTTTT. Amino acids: CASSFMGGRPGELFF.

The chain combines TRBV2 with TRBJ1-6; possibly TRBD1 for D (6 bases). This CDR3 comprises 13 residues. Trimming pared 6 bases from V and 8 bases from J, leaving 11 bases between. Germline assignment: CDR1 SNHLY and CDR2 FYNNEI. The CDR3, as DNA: TGTGCCAGCAGAGGATACAGGGATTCACCCCTCCACTTT. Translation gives CASRGYRDSPLHF. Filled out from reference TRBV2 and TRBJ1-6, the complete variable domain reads EPEVTQTPSHQVTQMGQEVILRCVPISNHLYFYWYRQILGQKVEFLVSFYNNEISEKSEIFDDQFSVERPDGSNFTLKIRSTKLEDSAMYFCASRGYRDSPLHFGNGTRLTVT.

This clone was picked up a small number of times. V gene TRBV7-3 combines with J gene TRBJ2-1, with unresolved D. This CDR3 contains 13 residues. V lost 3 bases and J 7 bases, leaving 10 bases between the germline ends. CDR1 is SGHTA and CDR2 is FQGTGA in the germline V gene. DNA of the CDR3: TGTGCCAGCAGCTTCGGGTCTAATAATGAGCAGTTCTTC. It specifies CASSFGSNNEQFF.

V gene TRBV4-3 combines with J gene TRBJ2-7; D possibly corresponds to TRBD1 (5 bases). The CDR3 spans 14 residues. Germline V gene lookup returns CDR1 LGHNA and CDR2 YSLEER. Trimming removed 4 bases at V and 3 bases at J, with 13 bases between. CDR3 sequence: CASSPTGSGYEQYF. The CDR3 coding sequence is TGCGCCAGCAGCCCAACAGGTTCTGGCTACGAGCAGTACTTC.

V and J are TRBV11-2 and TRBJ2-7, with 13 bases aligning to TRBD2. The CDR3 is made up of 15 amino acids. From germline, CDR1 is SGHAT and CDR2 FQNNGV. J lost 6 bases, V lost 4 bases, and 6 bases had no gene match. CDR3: CASSSPGLAGLEQYF. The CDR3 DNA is TGTGCCAGCAGCTCTCCGGGACTAGCGGGGCTCGAGCAGTACTTC.

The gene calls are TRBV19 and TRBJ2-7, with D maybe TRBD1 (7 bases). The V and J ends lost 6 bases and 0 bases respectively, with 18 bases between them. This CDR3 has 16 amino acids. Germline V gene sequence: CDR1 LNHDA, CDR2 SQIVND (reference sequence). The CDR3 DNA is TGTGCCAGTAGCGCCCCAGGGGGGCTTGCCTCCTACGAGCAGTACTTC. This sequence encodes CASSAPGGLASYEQYF. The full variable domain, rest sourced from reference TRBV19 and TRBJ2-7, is DGGITQSPKYLFRKEGQNVTLSCEQNLNHDAMYWYRQDPGQGLRLIYYSQIVNDFQKGDIAEGYSVSREKKESFPLTVTSAQKNPTAFYLCASSAPGGLASYEQYFGPGTRLTVT.

CDR3 DNA sequence: TGTGCCAGCAGTGAAACTTGGACTAGCGGGGCAAGCGAGCAGTACTTC. Residues: CASSETWTSGASEQYF. The genes are TRBV6-1 and TRBJ2-7, with 12 bases identical to TRBD2. Germline V gene sequence: CDR1 MNHNS, CDR2 SASEGT. The ends lost 2 bases at V and 6 bases at J; junction bases unmatched: 8. The CDR3 sequence is 16 residues long.

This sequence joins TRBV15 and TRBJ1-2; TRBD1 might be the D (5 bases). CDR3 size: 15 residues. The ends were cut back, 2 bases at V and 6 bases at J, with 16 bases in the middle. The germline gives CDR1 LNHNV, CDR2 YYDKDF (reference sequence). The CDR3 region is CATSRSMGSGDGYTF. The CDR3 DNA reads TGTGCCACCAGCAGATCAATGGGGTCGGGGGATGGCTACACCTTC.

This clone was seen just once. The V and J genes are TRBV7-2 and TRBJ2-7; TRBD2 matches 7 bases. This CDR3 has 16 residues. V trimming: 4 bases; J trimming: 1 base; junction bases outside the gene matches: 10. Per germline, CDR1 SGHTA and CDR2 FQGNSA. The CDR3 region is CASSSYRGRESYEQYF. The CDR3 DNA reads TGTGCCAGCAGCTCTTACCGGGGGAGGGAGTCCTACGAGCAGTACTTC.

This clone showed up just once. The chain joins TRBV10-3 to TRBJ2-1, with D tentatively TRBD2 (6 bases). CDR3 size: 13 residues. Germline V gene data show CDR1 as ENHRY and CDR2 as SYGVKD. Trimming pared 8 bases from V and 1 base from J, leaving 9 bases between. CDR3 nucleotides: TGTGCCATCCTCGCGGGGTCCTACAATGAGCAGTTCTTC. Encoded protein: CAILAGSYNEQFF.

CDR3 sequence reads: CASSQDSATTRGTQYF. The CDR3 DNA reads as TGCGCCAGCAGCCAAGATTCAGCGACGACAAGGGGGACCCAGTACTTC. V is TRBV4-3 and J is TRBJ2-5, with D possibly matching TRBD1 (5 bases). Per germline, CDR1 LGHNA and CDR2 YSLEER. This CDR3 is built from 16 residues. The V end lost 0 bases, the J end lost 7 bases, and 18 bases lay between the germline ends.

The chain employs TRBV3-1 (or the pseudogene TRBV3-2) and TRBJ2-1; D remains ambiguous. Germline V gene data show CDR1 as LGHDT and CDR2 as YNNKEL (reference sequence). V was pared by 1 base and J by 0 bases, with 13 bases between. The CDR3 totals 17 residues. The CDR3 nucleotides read TGTGCCAGCAGCCAAGGGCTTAGCCGCCTCTCCTACAATGAGCAGTTCTTC. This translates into CASSQGLSRLSYNEQFF.

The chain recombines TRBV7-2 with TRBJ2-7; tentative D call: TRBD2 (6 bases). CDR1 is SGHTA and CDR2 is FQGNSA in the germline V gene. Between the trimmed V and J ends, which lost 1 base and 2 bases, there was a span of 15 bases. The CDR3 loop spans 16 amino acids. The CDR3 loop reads CASSLVAGLKTYEQYF. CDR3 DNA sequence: TGTGCCAGCAGCTTAGTGGCGGGACTCAAAACCTACGAGCAGTACTTC.

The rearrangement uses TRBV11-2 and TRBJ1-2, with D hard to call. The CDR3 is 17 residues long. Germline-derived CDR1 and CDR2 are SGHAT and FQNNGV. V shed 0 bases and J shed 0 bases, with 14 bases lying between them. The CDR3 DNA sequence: TGTGCCAGCAGCTTAGATGGGCAGCTGACCTCTAACTATGGCTACACCTTC. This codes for CASSLDGQLTSNYGYTF. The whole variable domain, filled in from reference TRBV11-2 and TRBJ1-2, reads EAGVAQSPRYKIIEKRQSVAFWCNPISGHATLYWYQQILGQGPKLLIQFQNNGVVDDSQLPKDRFSAERLKGVDSTLKIQPAKLEDSAVYLCASSLDGQLTSNYGYTFGSGTRLTVV.

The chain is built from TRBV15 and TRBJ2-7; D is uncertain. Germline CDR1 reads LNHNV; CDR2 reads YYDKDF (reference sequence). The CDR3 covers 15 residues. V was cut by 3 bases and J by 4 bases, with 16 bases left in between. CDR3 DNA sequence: TGTGCCACCAGCAGGGTGATGACTCGGGTTTACGAGCAGTACTTC. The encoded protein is CATSRVMTRVYEQYF.

The CDR3 nucleotides are TGTGCCAGCAGTTACAATATCAGGACAGGCGTCTACGAGCAGTACTTC. Its translation: CASSYNIRTGVYEQYF. The chain carries TRBV6-2 or TRBV6-3 and TRBJ2-7; 7 nucleotides match TRBD1. The V segment lost 2 bases and the J segment 3 bases; nucleotides outside the gene matches: 10. In germline, CDR1 is MNHEY, CDR2 SVGEGT. This CDR3 spans 16 amino acids.